What follows describes a single TCR beta chain. The source of the sample is a study of CD8 T cells in Susac syndrome. RNA, at roughly 0.5 to 1 ug, was reverse transcribed with random hexamers. TCRdb called the immunoSEQ multiplex PCR reads again in MiXCR, with one record for every CDR3 protein. The sample holds some 77,000 distinct CDR3 sequences; 90% to 95% are singletons and the top ten take roughly 0.5%. Germline CDR1 and CDR2: KGHDR and SFDVKD. With 6 bases removed from V and 1 base from J, the gap between germline ends came to 8 bases. The CDR3 is 14 amino acids. The sequenced sample was CD4+ T cells from PBMCs. This receptor was obtained from a human donor with Susac syndrome. This chain links TRBV24-1 with TRBJ2-2; D gene uncertain. CDR3 amino acids: CATSHGRNTGELFF. CDR3 sequence (DNA): TGTGCCACCAGTCATGGTAGGAACACCGGGGAGCTGTTTTTT.